This T cell receptor (beta chain) comes out of a study of shared clonotypes between healthy human individuals. Study findings and constraints: Among the subsets, naive ones generally showed larger estimated richness than memory ones. Exclusively blood specimens were collected; tissue repertoires likely differ.

The data were produced by immunoSEQ multiplex PCR, yet TCRdb's version contains in-frame clones alone and is incomplete. The data hold approximately 1.9 million clones, with roughly 95% observed a single time. Concerning this clone itself: Antigen specificity is unknown.

The length of the CDR3 is 16 residues. The germline V gene has CDR1 MGHRA and CDR2 YSYEKL. V was clipped by 3 bases and J by 2 bases, with 17 bases between them. CD8 cells classed as naive were CD45RO-negative and positively selected for CCR7, excluding terminally differentiated effector memory CD45RA+ cells. The origin of this receptor is a man between 18 and 29 years old in good health. Some clones in this sample may be carry-over from other donors' samples. The sequencing input was naive CD8+ T cells from PBMCs. The chain couples TRBV4-1 to TRBJ2-7; D is unclear. The CDR3 is CASSHLTEVKAYEQYF. CDR3 nucleotide sequence: TGCGCCAGCAGCCACCTCACAGAGGTAAAAGCCTACGAGCAGTACTTC.